What follows are 27 T cell receptor beta chains derived from one specimen sequenced in a study of blood T cell repertoires in COVID-19. Produced via immunoSEQ multiplex PCR; TCRdb's table is partial and in-frame only. The sample carries over 250,000 clones, roughly nine tenths recorded once. The sequenced sample consisted of peripheral blood. The receptors were gathered from a man in his fifties with acute or convalescent COVID-19.

V gene TRBV7-9 combines with J gene TRBJ2-2, with D unresolved. CDR3 length equals 13 residues. The ends were cut back, 5 bases at V and 4 bases at J, with 8 bases in the middle. Germline V gene sequence: CDR1 SEHNR, CDR2 FQNEAQ (reference sequence). In DNA, the CDR3 is TGTGCCAGCAGCCTACTTAGCACCGGGGAGCTGTTTTTT. Translating it yields CASSLLSTGELFF. The complete variable domain, with remaining parts taken from reference TRBV7-9 and TRBJ2-2, reads DTGVSQNPRHKITKRGQNVTFRCDPISEHNRLYWYRQTLGQGPEFLTYFQNEAQLEKSRLLSDRFSAERPKGSFSTLEIQRTEQGDSAMYLCASSLLSTGELFFGEGSRLTVL.

This clone has more than one count but fewer than ten. The chain employs TRBV11-2 and TRBJ2-3, with no clear D. Deletions cut 2 bases from V and 3 bases from J, with 9 bases between. In germline, CDR1 is SGHAT, CDR2 FQNNGV. This CDR3 region has 14 residues. The CDR3, as DNA: TGTGCCAGCAGCTTAAACGGAGTTACAGATACGCAGTATTTT. Amino acids: CASSLNGVTDTQYF. Complete variable domain (other parts from reference TRBV11-2 and TRBJ2-3): EAGVAQSPRYKIIEKRQSVAFWCNPISGHATLYWYQQILGQGPKLLIQFQNNGVVDDSQLPKDRFSAERLKGVDSTLKIQPAKLEDSAVYLCASSLNGVTDTQYFGPGTRLTVL.

The J gene is TRBJ2-5, the V gene TRBV7-9, with D possibly TRBD2 on 5 matching bases. The germline CDR1 and CDR2 sequences are SEHNR and FQNEAQ (reference sequence). The CDR3 length is 14 residues. Deletions cut 8 bases from V and 1 base from J, with 14 bases between. The CDR3 protein is CASSPREPQETQYF. The CDR3, as DNA: TGTGCCAGCTCCCCTAGGGAGCCCCAAGAGACCCAGTACTTC.

The CDR3 spells CASSDRGIVPQHF. CDR3 coding DNA: TGTGCCAGCAGTGACAGGGGGATCGTGCCCCAGCATTTT. The chain uses TRBV2 and TRBJ1-5; 7 positions agree with TRBD1. In germline, CDR1 is SNHLY, CDR2 FYNNEI. The CDR3 has 13 residues. V lost 3 bases, J lost 9 bases, and 5 bases stayed unmatched.

This clone occurred a few times. This chain links TRBV7-3 with TRBJ2-3; 15 nucleotides align to TRBD2. The germline gives CDR1 SGHTA, CDR2 FQGTGA. There are 18 residues in the CDR3. V lost 0 bases, J lost 4 bases, and 5 bases stayed unmatched. The CDR3 is CASSLTWTSGGEADTQYF. CDR3 nucleotide sequence: TGTGCCAGCAGCTTAACGTGGACTAGCGGGGGGGAGGCAGATACGCAGTATTTT. Looking up the rest from reference TRBV7-3 and TRBJ2-3 gives the full variable domain: GAGVSQTPSNKVTEKGKYVELRCDPISGHTALYWYRQSLGQGPEFLIYFQGTGAADDSGLPNDRFFAVRPEGSVSTLKIQRTERGDSAVYLCASSLTWTSGGEADTQYFGPGTRLTVL.

The V and J genes are TRBV5-1 and TRBJ1-1; D not certain. Germline-derived CDR1 and CDR2 are SGHRS and YFSETQ. V was pared by 10 bases and J by 6 bases, with 16 bases between. The CDR3 has 12 residues. This CDR3 is CAPGEVEAEAFF. The CDR3 DNA follows: TGCGCCCCCGGGGAAGTAGAGGCTGAAGCTTTCTTT.

The gene calls are TRBV29-1 and TRBJ1-1; TRBD1 matches at 7 bases. Germline lookup yields CDR1 SQVTM and CDR2 ANQGSEA. The J segment lost 6 bases and the V segment lost 4 bases, leaving 2 bases of the junction unmatched. This CDR3 has 11 residues. CDR3 loop: CSVARGAEAFF. For the CDR3, the DNA is TGCAGCGTTGCCAGGGGGGCTGAAGCTTTCTTT.

This clone has only a few counts. The CDR3 DNA reads TGTGCCAGCAGCTTGAGACAGGGCAAAGGCTTGAATGGCTACACCTTC. Its protein product is CASSLRQGKGLNGYTF. The V and J genes are TRBV5-4 and TRBJ1-2; the match to TRBD1 covers 7 bases. The CDR3 runs to 16 residues. The V gene end was trimmed by 1 base and the J gene end by 6 bases; junction bases not matched to a gene: 12. Germline CDR1 is SGHNT and CDR2 is YYREEE (reference sequence).

This rearrangement joins TRBV2 to TRBJ2-3; TRBD1 agrees at 7 bases. The CDR3 is 14 amino acids. J was trimmed by 3 bases and V by 4 bases; bases with no gene match: 4. Per the germline V gene, CDR1 is SNHLY and CDR2 is FYNNEI. The CDR3 nucleotides read TGTGCCAGCAGTGCGACAGGGTGGACAGATACGCAGTATTTT. Translating it yields CASSATGWTDTQYF.

This clone was recorded once. The rearrangement joins TRBV6-5 to TRBJ1-2; D is uncertain. V lost 6 bases to trimming and J lost 6 bases, with 11 bases between them. CDR3 length: 12 residues. CDR1 and CDR2 from the germline V gene are MNHEY and SVGAGI. CDR3 nucleotide sequence: TGTGCCAGCAGGAAGAGGGCGGATGGCTACACCTTC. Translating it yields CASRKRADGYTF.

This clone was observed once. The chain joins TRBV9 to TRBJ2-1, with D unresolved. The V gene lost 0 bases and the J gene lost 4 bases, with 11 bases spanning the gap. The CDR3 is made up of 15 amino acids. The germline gives CDR1 SGDLS, CDR2 YYNGEE. The CDR3 loop reads CASSVGSSFYNEQFF. The CDR3 DNA is TGTGCCAGCAGCGTAGGTAGCAGCTTTTACAATGAGCAGTTCTTC.

This clone came up once. The CDR3 protein is CASSSTPGGNNEQFF. In nucleotides, the CDR3 is TGTGCCAGCAGCAGTACCCCGGGGGGTAACAATGAGCAGTTCTTC. The chain joins TRBV5-4 to TRBJ2-1; the match to TRBD2 covers 7 bases. Trimming removed 4 bases from V and 5 bases from J; junction bases left unmatched: 9. CDR1 is SGHNT and CDR2 is YYREEE in the germline V gene (reference sequence). The CDR3 length is 15 residues.

This sequence joins TRBV19 and TRBJ1-5; 7 bases line up with TRBD1. CDR1 is LNHDA and CDR2 is SQIVND in the germline V gene (reference sequence). The CDR3 loop spans 16 amino acids. V was clipped by 6 bases and J by 6 bases; unmatched bases: 14. The CDR3 here is CASRGTDPSRGQPQHF. As DNA, the CDR3 is TGTGCCAGTAGGGGGACAGACCCATCGCGGGGTCAGCCCCAGCATTTT.

The rearrangement joins TRBV10-3 to TRBJ2-1; a possible D gene is TRBD2 (7 bases). The germline V and J ends were trimmed by 3 bases and 4 bases, with 16 bases remaining between them. The CDR3 covers 16 residues. CDR1 and CDR2 (germline): ENHRY, SYGVKD. The CDR3 DNA follows: TGTGCCATCAGTGACGAGGGGGGGAAAAAATACAATGAGCAGTTCTTC. This translates into CAISDEGGKKYNEQFF.

This chain links TRBV15 with TRBJ1-6, with 11 bases that match TRBD1. The CDR3 loop spans 16 amino acids. J lost 7 bases, V lost 1 base, and 3 bases had no gene match. Germline CDR1 and CDR2: LNHNV and YYDKDF (reference sequence). CDR3: CATSRVGQGANSPLHF. The CDR3 DNA follows: TGTGCCACCAGCAGAGTAGGACAGGGGGCGAATTCACCCCTCCACTTT.

This rearrangement joins TRBV24-1 to TRBJ2-3, with 13 bases fitting TRBD2. J lost 4 bases, V lost 5 bases, and 5 bases had no gene match. Germline lookup yields CDR1 KGHDR and CDR2 SFDVKD. This CDR3 region has 16 residues. The CDR3 is CATSVGTSGDADTQYF. Here the CDR3 DNA reads TGTGCCACCAGTGTTGGGACTAGCGGGGACGCAGATACGCAGTATTTT.

The rearrangement joins TRBV19 to TRBJ2-5, with 13 bases fitting TRBD2. This CDR3 is built from 16 residues. From germline, CDR1 is LNHDA and CDR2 SQIVND (reference sequence). The V segment lost 4 bases and the J segment 3 bases; nucleotides outside the gene matches: 5. CDR3 sequence (DNA): TGTGCCAGTAGTAAGCGGACTAGCGGGGGTAAAGAGACCCAGTACTTC. Protein: CASSKRTSGGKETQYF.

This clone showed up just a few times. The chain employs TRBV5-6 and TRBJ2-7; TRBD1 matches 7 bases. V lost 6 bases and J lost 3; bases outside the gene matches: 6. The CDR3 extends over 13 amino acids. CDR1 SGHDT and CDR2 YYEEEE come from the germline V gene. CDR3: CASKSGTVYEQYF. The CDR3 nucleotides are TGTGCCAGCAAATCCGGGACAGTCTACGAGCAGTACTTC.

The V and J genes are TRBV7-2 and TRBJ2-2; tentatively, D is TRBD2 (6 bases). This CDR3 spans 17 amino acids. Per germline, CDR1 SGHTA and CDR2 FQGNSA. V was shortened by 3 bases and J by 0 bases, with 14 bases between the two germline ends. In DNA, the CDR3 is TGTGCCAGCAGCTTTCACCCCCCGGGGGCGAACACCGGGGAGCTGTTTTTT. Residues: CASSFHPPGANTGELFF.

CDR3 amino acids: CASSLGGVAYNEQFF. In nucleotides, the CDR3 is TGTGCCAGCAGTTTGGGGGGGGTGGCCTACAATGAGCAGTTCTTC. The chain couples TRBV27 to TRBJ2-1, with 7 bases aligning to TRBD2. The CDR3 has 15 residues. After removal of 3 bases from V and 2 bases from J, the junction contained 4 bases not matched to a gene. CDR1 and CDR2 (germline): MNHEY, SMNVEV (reference sequence).

This clone has only one observation. Within the sample, other DNA sequences also encode this same CDR3. This chain joins TRBV7-8 and TRBJ1-6; the match to TRBD1 covers 9 bases. The CDR3 totals 14 residues. Losses at the gene ends were 3 bases for V and 9 bases for J; bases not matched to a gene: 3. Germline CDR1 is SGHVS and CDR2 is FQNEAQ. The CDR3 sequence is CASSLGQGGSPLHF. CDR3 nucleotide sequence: TGTGCCAGCAGCTTGGGACAGGGAGGTTCACCCCTCCACTTT.

This sequence joins TRBV18 and TRBJ2-5, with a weak D call TRBD2 (5 bases). The CDR3 runs to 13 residues. Germline-derived CDR1 and CDR2 are KGHSH and LQKENI. Deletions cut 6 bases from V and 2 bases from J, with 10 bases between. CDR3 bases: TGTGCCAGCTCCCGAGACTATCAAGAGACCCAGTACTTC. Protein product: CASSRDYQETQYF.

This sequence joins TRBV7-9 and TRBJ1-5, with 8 nucleotides matching TRBD1. J lost 3 bases, V lost 9 bases, and 1 base had no gene match. From germline, CDR1 is SEHNR and CDR2 FQNEAQ (reference sequence). The CDR3 runs 12 residues. The CDR3 bases are TGTGCCAGGGACAGGGTCAATCAGCCCCAGCATTTT. Amino acids: CARDRVNQPQHF.

J is TRBJ1-5 and V is TRBV12-3 or TRBV12-4; D gene uncertain. The CDR3 has 13 residues. V was shortened by 3 bases and J by 4 bases, with 7 bases between the two germline ends. The CDR3 coding sequence is TGTGCCAGCAGTTTCTATCCGAATCAGCCCCAGCATTTT. It specifies CASSFYPNQPQHF.

This chain connects TRBV9 to TRBJ2-2, with 8 bases aligning to TRBD1. V gave up 4 bases and J gave up 1 base; unmatched junction bases: 3. CDR1 and CDR2 from the germline V gene are SGDLS and YYNGEE. The CDR3 covers 15 residues. Written as DNA, the CDR3 is TGTGCCAGCAGCACCGGGACAGGGAACACCGGGGAGCTGTTTTTT. This translates into CASSTGTGNTGELFF.

V usage is TRBV6-1 and J usage is TRBJ2-7, with TRBD1 matching 8 bases. Germline assignment: CDR1 MNHNS and CDR2 SASEGT. Trimming removed 2 bases from V and 0 bases from J; junction bases left unmatched: 3. This CDR3 has 15 amino acids. The CDR3 here is CASSEQGAYSYEQYF. The CDR3 DNA reads TGTGCCAGCAGTGAACAGGGGGCCTACTCCTACGAGCAGTACTTC.

This clone has just one count. The rearrangement uses TRBV7-9 and TRBJ2-7, with 11 bases lining up with TRBD1. Germline V gene sequence: CDR1 SEHNR, CDR2 FQNEAQ (reference sequence). This CDR3 has 13 amino acids. V trimming: 8 bases; J trimming: 3 bases; junction bases outside the gene matches: 3. CDR3 nucleotide sequence: TGTGCCAGCGCCGGGACAGGGGGCTACGAGCAGTACTTC. Residues: CASAGTGGYEQYF.